A selection of T cell receptor beta chains follows, all from one sample in a study of shared clonotypes between healthy human individuals. Generated by immunoSEQ multiplex PCR, the TCRdb table keeps only in-frame clones and is missing some. The repertoire holds about 2 million clones, with approximately 95% as singletons. Sequenced sample: naive CD8+ T cells sorted from blood. These receptors came from a young man in good health. CDR3s include the opening cysteine and the closing phenylalanine or tryptophan.

CDR3 protein: CASSRQSQETQYF
V gene: TRBV6-5
J gene: TRBJ2-5

CDR3 protein: CASSQGGGHLIYGYTF
V gene: TRBV4-1
J gene: TRBJ1-2

CDR3 protein: CASSGNRVLSSYEQYF
V gene: TRBV2
J gene: TRBJ2-7

CDR3 protein: CASSLRVIRGLNTEAFF
V gene: TRBV5-1
J gene: TRBJ1-1

CDR3 protein: CASSEVGGQGAGETQYF
V gene: TRBV2
J gene: TRBJ2-5

CDR3 protein: CASSPPTGGEQYF
V gene: TRBV5-6
J gene: TRBJ2-7

CDR3 protein: CASSPPVGEQFF
V gene: TRBV7-2
J gene: TRBJ2-1

CDR3 protein: CASSPEGTVTDTQYF
V gene: TRBV5-8
J gene: TRBJ2-3

CDR3 protein: CATRPKYPGPSPLHF
V gene: TRBV15
J gene: TRBJ1-6

CDR3 protein: CAISEGDWDPDTQYF
V gene: TRBV10-3
J gene: TRBJ2-3

CDR3 protein: CSVITENTEAFF
V gene: TRBV29-1
J gene: TRBJ1-1

CDR3 protein: CASSQDGTGRYGYTF
V gene: TRBV4-1
J gene: TRBJ1-2

CDR3 protein: CAWETDRGTEAFF
V gene: TRBV30
J gene: TRBJ1-1

CDR3 protein: CASSFSQGGSYGYTF
V gene: TRBV7-9
J gene: TRBJ1-2

CDR3 protein: CASSQVSLRETQYF
V gene: TRBV4-1
J gene: TRBJ2-5

CDR3 protein: CASSLSTGTGQPQHF
V gene: TRBV7-9
J gene: TRBJ1-5

CDR3 protein: CASSFDRSGETQYF
V gene: TRBV5-4
J gene: TRBJ2-5

CDR3 protein: CASSHIGVGTQYF
V gene: TRBV6-1
J gene: TRBJ2-5

CDR3 protein: CASSYILQAMNTEAFF
V gene: TRBV7-9
J gene: TRBJ1-1

CDR3 protein: CASSLVGRTAGSYEQYF
V gene: TRBV7-9
J gene: TRBJ2-7

CDR3 protein: CASSFGLAGGPWDYNEQFF
V gene: TRBV7-8
J gene: TRBJ2-1

CDR3 protein: CASSQGVGGQPQHF
V gene: TRBV6-5
J gene: TRBJ1-5

CDR3 protein: CASSSYGGDNSYEQYF
V gene: TRBV28
J gene: TRBJ2-7

CDR3 protein: CASSLESSTDTQYF
V gene: TRBV11-2
J gene: TRBJ2-3

CDR3 protein: CASSPMGSGGREQYF
V gene: TRBV27
J gene: TRBJ2-7

CDR3 protein: CASSQDVGLAAGELFF
V gene: TRBV4-1
J gene: TRBJ2-2

CDR3 protein: CASNRAGYEQYF
V gene: TRBV14
J gene: TRBJ2-7

CDR3 protein: CASSVSFGRGFEQYF
V gene: TRBV9
J gene: TRBJ2-7

CDR3 protein: CASSPPGQPQHF
V gene: TRBV27
J gene: TRBJ1-5

CDR3 protein: CASSKRTGTGYNEQFF
V gene: TRBV7-6
J gene: TRBJ2-1

CDR3 protein: CAWSVGNTGELFF
V gene: TRBV30
J gene: TRBJ2-2

CDR3 protein: CASTPKSGNTIYF
V gene: TRBV5-6
J gene: TRBJ1-3

CDR3 protein: CASSFGGNIQYF
V gene: TRBV13
J gene: TRBJ2-4

CDR3 protein: CASSLEGQSTDTQYF
V gene: TRBV7-9
J gene: TRBJ2-3

CDR3 protein: CASSSSENEKLFF
V gene: TRBV7-9
J gene: TRBJ1-4

CDR3 protein: CASRPGPGQGNTEAFF
V gene: TRBV27
J gene: TRBJ1-1

CDR3 protein: CASSPGPFERTNEKLFF
V gene: TRBV28
J gene: TRBJ1-4

CDR3 protein: CASSSDRRNEKLFF
V gene: TRBV6-1
J gene: TRBJ1-4

CDR3 protein: CASSDTSGGTTEAFF
V gene: TRBV9
J gene: TRBJ1-1

CDR3 protein: CASSSALAGDSDTQYF
V gene: TRBV7-6
J gene: TRBJ2-3